The 25 T cell receptor beta chains below were found in one sample sequenced in a study of blood T cell repertoires in COVID-19. TCRdb keeps only in-frame clones here, not all; method: immunoSEQ multiplex PCR. The sample lists around 200,000 clones, 87% occurring once. The source material was PBMCs or T cells enriched from blood (not recorded which). Receptor source: a man in his late teens or twenties with acute COVID-19.

The rearrangement uses TRBV7-2 and TRBJ2-1, with 7 nucleotides matching TRBD2. The CDR3 loop spans 19 amino acids. Germline CDR1 is SGHTA and CDR2 is FQGNSA. The J segment lost 5 bases and the V segment lost 0 bases, leaving 16 bases of the junction unmatched. CDR3 in amino acids: CASSLALRSGGRIDNEQFF. The CDR3 DNA sequence: TGTGCCAGCAGCTTAGCACTTCGGTCTGGCGGGAGAATCGACAATGAGCAGTTCTTC. The whole variable domain, filled in from reference TRBV7-2 and TRBJ2-1, reads GAGVSQSPSNKVTEKGKDVELRCDPISGHTALYWYRQSLGQGLEFLIYFQGNSAPDKSGLPSDRFSAERTGGSVSTLTIQRTQQEDSAVYLCASSLALRSGGRIDNEQFFGPGTRLTVL.

This rearrangement joins TRBV11-2 to TRBJ2-7; tentatively, D is TRBD1 (5 bases). The V end was cut by 1 base, the J end by 1 base, with 14 bases between. CDR3 length: 16 amino acids. Germline lookup yields CDR1 SGHAT and CDR2 FQNNGV. The CDR3 coding sequence is TGTGCCAGCAGCTTAGTAGACAGAACCTCTTCCTACGAGCAGTACTTC. Its protein product is CASSLVDRTSSYEQYF.

The chain is built from TRBV11-3 and TRBJ1-2, with 7 nucleotides matching TRBD1. The CDR3 has 17 residues. The J segment lost 1 base and the V segment lost 1 base, leaving 9 bases of the junction unmatched. Germline CDR1 reads SGHNT; CDR2 reads YENEEA. CDR3 in amino acids: CASSLADRVSLNYGYTF. CDR3 DNA sequence: TGTGCCAGCAGCTTAGCAGACAGGGTTTCCCTTAACTATGGCTACACCTTC.

J is TRBJ2-1 and V is TRBV5-8, with 8 positions matching TRBD2. V lost 0 bases to trimming and J lost 8 bases; unmatched junction nucleotides: 10. The germline CDR1 and CDR2 sequences are SGHTS and YDEGEE. This CDR3 has 16 amino acids. CDR3 sequence: CASSLVLLAGGYEQFF. The CDR3 nucleotides are TGTGCCAGCAGCTTGGTCTTGCTAGCGGGTGGGTATGAGCAGTTCTTC.

The genes are TRBV4-1 and TRBJ2-1; 7 bases are shared with TRBD2. V gave up 1 base and J gave up 6 bases; unmatched junction bases: 9. Germline CDR1 reads MGHRA; CDR2 reads YSYEKL. This CDR3 has 16 amino acids. The CDR3 loop is CASSQVGLGRGNEQFF. In DNA, the CDR3 is TGCGCCAGCAGCCAAGTCGGACTAGGGCGGGGCAATGAGCAGTTCTTC.

This rearrangement joins TRBV4-2 to TRBJ2-7, with 9 bases that match TRBD2. V lost 2 bases, J lost 3 bases, and 8 bases stayed unmatched. Germline V lookup: CDR1 LGHNA, CDR2 YNFKEQ. The CDR3 is made up of 16 amino acids. The CDR3 loop reads CASSQFASGTYYEQYF. The CDR3 nucleotides are TGTGCCAGCAGCCAATTCGCTAGCGGGACTTACTACGAGCAGTACTTC.

CDR3 protein: CASSLGTALEQYF. CDR3 nucleotides: TGTGCCAGCAGCCTTGGGACTGCCTTGGAGCAGTACTTC. V is TRBV14 and J is TRBJ2-7; weak D call: TRBD2 (6 bases). This CDR3 contains 13 residues. V was clipped by 4 bases and J by 7 bases, with 14 bases between them. Germline CDR1 is SGHDN and CDR2 is FVKESK.

The gene calls are TRBV7-8 and TRBJ1-2; D uncertain. V gave up 7 bases and J gave up 4 bases, with 19 bases separating them. The CDR3 runs to 15 residues. Germline loops: CDR1 SGHVS, CDR2 FQNEAQ. CDR3 coding DNA: TGTGCCAGCACCCTGAAAATTAGCGAATTCTATGGCTACACCTTC. Translation: CASTLKISEFYGYTF.

This clone has a single count. V is TRBV30 and J is TRBJ1-5; D is possibly TRBD1 (6 bases). The V end was cut by 2 bases, the J end by 8 bases, with 16 bases between. The CDR3 is 14 residues long. The germline V gene has CDR1 GTSNPN and CDR2 SVGIG (reference sequence). Written as DNA, the CDR3 is TGTGCCTGGAGTTTACAGGGTGGTAGTAAGCCCCAGCATTTT. This codes for CAWSLQGGSKPQHF.

The chain couples TRBV28 to TRBJ1-5; 11 bases match TRBD1. The germline V gene encodes CDR1 MDHEN and CDR2 SYDVKM. Trimming at V came to 3 bases and at J to 7 bases, leaving 8 bases not matched to a gene. This CDR3 spans 16 amino acids. This CDR3 is CASSLIGQGAQQPQHF. In DNA, the CDR3 is TGTGCCAGCAGTTTGATCGGACAGGGGGCTCAACAGCCCCAGCATTTT.

The chain combines TRBV29-1 with TRBJ2-7; possibly TRBD1 for D (6 bases). Trimming left V 7 bases short and J 6 bases short, with 13 bases between. The CDR3 is 11 residues long. Germline CDR1 and CDR2: SQVTM and ANQGSEA. In DNA form, the CDR3 reads TGCAGCGCAGGATTAGGGGGCGAGCAGTACTTC. Translating it yields CSAGLGGEQYF.

This clone was recorded a few times. The genes are TRBV19 and TRBJ1-1; TRBD1 is a possible D gene (6 bases). V was cut by 3 bases and J by 6 bases, with 11 bases left in between. This CDR3 contains 13 residues. Germline CDR1 LNHDA, CDR2 SQIVND (reference sequence). CDR3 sequence reads: CASSIRGQSEAFF. The CDR3, as DNA: TGTGCCAGTAGTATCCGTGGACAGTCTGAAGCTTTCTTT.

J is TRBJ1-3 and V is TRBV19; perhaps TRBD1 as D (6 bases). Germline assignment: CDR1 LNHDA and CDR2 SQIVND (reference sequence). The V end lost 9 bases, the J end lost 2 bases, and 17 bases lay between the germline ends. CDR3 length: 15 residues. CDR3 loop: CASSRDKTTGNTIYF. CDR3 sequence (DNA): TGTGCCAGCTCCCGGGACAAAACAACTGGAAACACCATATATTTT. Filled out from reference TRBV19 and TRBJ1-3, the complete variable domain reads DGGITQSPKYLFRKEGQNVTLSCEQNLNHDAMYWYRQDPGQGLRLIYYSQIVNDFQKGDIAEGYSVSREKKESFPLTVTSAQKNPTAFYLCASSRDKTTGNTIYFGEGSWLTVV.

CDR3 sequence (DNA): TGCAGCGTTGAAGATTCCCCATCGACAGGGCGCACTGAAGCTTTCTTT. Protein sequence: CSVEDSPSTGRTEAFF. The chain carries TRBV29-1 and TRBJ1-1, with TRBD1 matching over 7 bases. Germline V lookup: CDR1 SQVTM, CDR2 ANQGSEA. The V gene end was trimmed by 0 bases and the J gene end by 4 bases; junction bases not matched to a gene: 11. The CDR3 contains 16 residues.

This chain connects TRBV29-1 to TRBJ2-1, with 7 bases matching TRBD1. V shed 6 bases and J 1 base; nucleotides not matched to a gene: 6. The CDR3 is 14 residues long. The germline CDR1 and CDR2 sequences are SQVTM and ANQGSEA. DNA of the CDR3: TGCAGCGTGCCTGCGACAGGGTCCTACAATGAGCAGTTCTTC. Encoded protein: CSVPATGSYNEQFF.

The J gene is TRBJ2-7, the V gene TRBV30, with 10 nucleotides matching TRBD2. Per the germline V gene, CDR1 is GTSNPN and CDR2 is SVGIG (reference sequence). The CDR3 consists of 13 residues. The V segment lost 5 bases and the J segment 13 bases; nucleotides outside the gene matches: 14. The CDR3 loop reads CAWGKGGLAIRYF. The DNA of the CDR3 is TGTGCCTGGGGGAAAGGGGGACTAGCGATAAGATACTTC.

This chain joins TRBV7-9 and TRBJ2-2; D might be TRBD2 (5 bases). Germline-derived CDR1 and CDR2 are SEHNR and FQNEAQ (reference sequence). This CDR3 region has 14 residues. V was clipped by 3 bases and J by 1 base, with 6 bases between them. The CDR3 spells CASSLDWNTGELFF. DNA of the CDR3: TGTGCCAGCAGCTTGGACTGGAACACCGGGGAGCTGTTTTTT.

The rearrangement links TRBV13 to TRBJ2-7; TRBD2 matches 7 bases. The length of the CDR3 is 14 residues. The V gene's germline CDR1 is PRHDT and CDR2 FYEKMQ (reference sequence). With 5 bases clipped from V and 4 bases from J, the junction kept 8 bases outside the gene matches. CDR3 in DNA: TGTGCCAGCAGCGGGAGGGCCATTGGTTACGAGCAGTACTTC. This gives the protein CASSGRAIGYEQYF.

The V and J genes are TRBV10-3 and TRBJ1-1; TRBD1 agrees at 9 bases. Germline values: CDR1 ENHRY, CDR2 SYGVKD. The CDR3 sequence is 13 residues long. V trimming: 7 bases; J trimming: 5 bases; junction bases outside the gene matches: 5. CDR3 residues: CAITRTGETEAFF. In nucleotides, the CDR3 is TGTGCCATCACTAGGACAGGGGAGACTGAAGCTTTCTTT.

This CDR3 reads CASQDRANEKLFF. The CDR3 coding sequence is TGTGCCAGTCAGGACAGGGCTAATGAAAAACTGTTTTTT. The rearrangement uses TRBV28 and TRBJ1-4, with TRBD1 identical over 8 bases. J gave up 3 bases and V 9 bases, and 3 bases lay outside the gene matches. From germline, CDR1 is MDHEN and CDR2 SYDVKM. This CDR3 region has 13 residues.

The chain recombines TRBV5-6 with TRBJ2-1, with D unresolved. CDR3 length equals 16 residues. Trimming shortened V by 1 base and J by 5 bases, and 16 bases separated the two germline ends. The germline gives CDR1 SGHDT, CDR2 YYEEEE. CDR3 in amino acids: CASSLWFVAAHNEQFF. CDR3 DNA: TGTGCCAGCAGCTTGTGGTTCGTAGCAGCCCACAATGAGCAGTTCTTC.

On this clone itself: This may arise from a read error, as a much more abundant clone is one base away. This sequence joins TRBV7-2 and TRBJ1-2, with D maybe TRBD1 (6 bases). The germline CDR1 and CDR2 sequences are SGHTA and FQGNSA. The CDR3 covers 13 residues. V was cut by 5 bases and J by 2 bases, with 9 bases left in between. CDR3 amino acids: CASSPGTNYGYTF. CDR3 in DNA: TGTGCCAGCAGCCCCGGGACAAACTATGGCTACACCTTC.

This clone was seen just once. CDR3 loop: CASSRTGGRATNEKLFF. As DNA, the CDR3 is TGTGCCAGCAGCCGAACAGGGGGCAGGGCAACTAATGAAAAACTGTTTTTT. V gene TRBV7-9 combines with J gene TRBJ1-4; 9 positions match TRBD1. CDR1 is SEHNR, CDR2 FQNEAQ, per germline (reference sequence). The CDR3 covers 17 residues. J was trimmed by 0 bases and V by 5 bases; bases with no gene match: 7.

The CDR3 loop is CASSFPGGLHEQYF. The CDR3 DNA reads as TGTGCCAGCAGCTTTCCGGGAGGTCTACACGAGCAGTACTTC. The chain links TRBV11-2 to TRBJ2-7; 7 bases agree with TRBD2. Germline trimming cut 3 bases from V and 5 bases from J; bases unmatched to any gene: 7. This CDR3 is 14 amino acids long. Looked up from germline, CDR1 is SGHAT and CDR2 is FQNNGV.

The chain uses TRBV28 and TRBJ2-1; 16 bases fit TRBD2. The CDR3 has 20 residues. Germline CDR1 and CDR2: MDHEN and SYDVKM. V lost 5 bases, J lost 3 bases, and 13 bases stayed unmatched. CDR3 sequence reads: CASSPLIGTSGRGNYNEQFF. CDR3 nucleotides: TGTGCCAGCAGTCCCTTAATTGGGACTAGCGGGAGGGGAAACTACAATGAGCAGTTCTTC.